The 19 T cell receptor beta chains reported below all come from one sample, sequenced in a study of graft-versus-host responses after intestinal transplantation. Antigens of these TCRs are unknown. Clones were sequenced by immunoSEQ multiplex PCR, and TCRdb holds only the in-frame ones, with some missing. Altogether about 120,000 clones are present, approximately 94% being singletons, with the ten largest covering roughly 0.23%. Here the sequenced sample was unstimulated CD4+ T cells sorted from spleen or lymph node cells, taken before transplant. These receptors all come from a human donor who was the organ donor for an intestinal transplant.

This CDR3 is CASSPRTGYNEQFF. The CDR3 DNA follows: TGTGCCAGCAGCCCCAGGACTGGATACAATGAGCAGTTCTTC. The chain combines TRBV11-2 with TRBJ2-1; a possible D gene is TRBD2 (5 bases). This CDR3 region has 14 residues. Germline V gene lookup returns CDR1 SGHAT and CDR2 FQNNGV. The V gene lost 5 bases and the J gene lost 4 bases, with 12 bases spanning the gap.

This chain connects TRBV9 to TRBJ2-1, with 13 bases lining up with TRBD2. This CDR3 has 13 amino acids. The germline gives CDR1 SGDLS, CDR2 YYNGEE. Unmatched junction bases numbered 7, after V lost 4 bases and J lost 15 bases. For the CDR3, the DNA is TGTGCCAGCAGCCCGGGGACTAGCGGGATTCGGTTCTTC. Amino acid sequence: CASSPGTSGIRFF.

The chain is built from TRBV7-2 and TRBJ2-7; the D gene is possibly TRBD2 (6 bases). Germline V gene lookup returns CDR1 SGHTA and CDR2 FQGNSA. CDR3 length: 14 amino acids. Trimming took 3 bases from V and 0 from J, leaving 9 bases between them. Written as DNA, the CDR3 is TGTGCCAGCAGCTTCCGGCGGGGCTCCTACGAGCAGTACTTC. Its protein product is CASSFRRGSYEQYF.

As DNA, the CDR3 is TGTGCCAGCAGTTACTCCGGGACTCCGACAGATACGCAGTATTTT. Translating gives CASSYSGTPTDTQYF. The chain has TRBV6-5 and TRBJ2-3; tentative D call: TRBD2 (6 bases). The germline V gene encodes CDR1 MNHEY and CDR2 SVGAGI. This CDR3 has 15 residues. V lost 0 bases and J lost 3, with 10 bases in between.

CDR3 amino acids: CSVEGGLEYNEQFF. CDR3 sequence (DNA): TGCAGCGTTGAAGGGGGACTGGAGTACAATGAGCAGTTCTTC. The V and J genes are TRBV29-1 and TRBJ2-1; a weak D match, TRBD2 (6 bases). The germline V gene has CDR1 SQVTM and CDR2 ANQGSEA. The CDR3 covers 14 residues. The germline V and J ends were trimmed by 1 base and 4 bases, with 11 bases remaining between them.

The chain is built from TRBV21-1 and TRBJ2-3; the table's D call, TRBD2, was not checked against the DNA. TRBV21-1 is designated a pseudogene. The CDR3 runs to 16 residues. CDR3 bases: TGTGCCAGCAGCACCCCCGGGGGGTCTAGCACAGATACGCAGTATTTT. Its translation is CASSTPGGSSTDTQYF.

The chain's CDR3 is CASSFVQGNTEAFF. In nucleotides, the CDR3 is TGTGCCAGTAGTTTTGTACAGGGGAACACTGAAGCTTTCTTT. J is TRBJ1-1 and V is TRBV19, with D possibly being TRBD1 (6 bases). The CDR3 is 14 amino acids. The germline V and J ends were trimmed by 5 bases and 1 base, with 11 bases remaining between them. Germline loops: CDR1 LNHDA, CDR2 SQIVND (reference sequence).

The genes are TRBV27 and TRBJ2-2, with 8 bases lining up with TRBD2. The junction had 10 bases not matched to a gene; V was cut back by 5 bases and J by 2 bases. The CDR3 contains 17 residues. Germline-derived CDR1 and CDR2 are MNHEY and SMNVEV (reference sequence). CDR3 sequence (DNA): TGTGCCAGCAGTCCTGGGCCTACTAGCGGTAACACCGGGGAGCTGTTTTTT. The encoded protein is CASSPGPTSGNTGELFF.

This clone has a handful of counts. The chain recombines TRBV28 with TRBJ2-7; 7 bases match TRBD1. The CDR3 is 16 residues long. Trimming took 7 bases from V and 6 from J; bases not matched to a gene: 18. Germline values: CDR1 MDHEN, CDR2 SYDVKM. CDR3 residues: CASTTASGTVVPEQYF. CDR3 sequence (DNA): TGTGCCAGCACGACAGCCTCCGGGACAGTAGTTCCCGAGCAGTACTTC.

The chain uses TRBV6-5 and TRBJ1-2; TRBD1 matches 7 bases. CDR1 and CDR2 from the germline V gene are MNHEY and SVGAGI. Trimming took 10 bases from V and 4 from J; bases not matched to a gene: 12. The CDR3 consists of 14 residues. CDR3 DNA sequence: TGTGCCACCTCTCGCGGGACAGTGTTCTATGGCTACACCTTC. This sequence encodes CATSRGTVFYGYTF.

V and J are TRBV5-5 and TRBJ2-7; D gene ambiguous. Looked up from germline, CDR1 is SGHKS and CDR2 is YYEKEE (reference sequence). V dropped 5 bases and J dropped 0 bases, with 15 bases sitting between them. The CDR3 extends over 15 amino acids. DNA of the CDR3: TGTGCCAGCAGTTCCGACCCCTCTGGCTCCTACGAGCAGTACTTC. It translates to CASSSDPSGSYEQYF.

V and J are TRBV25-1 and TRBJ2-1, with 11 bases lining up with TRBD2. The CDR3 runs 18 residues. From germline, CDR1 is MGHDK and CDR2 SYGVNS. Unmatched junction bases numbered 15, after V lost 3 bases and J lost 8 bases. In nucleotides, the CDR3 is TGTGCCAGCAGTGATCGTTCGAGATTAGCGGGAGGGCTCCATGAGCAGTTCTTC. Translation: CASSDRSRLAGGLHEQFF.

The chain employs TRBV6-5 and TRBJ2-1; D remains ambiguous. V lost 2 bases, J lost 14 bases, and 10 bases lay in between. CDR3 length equals 11 residues. The germline V gene has CDR1 MNHEY and CDR2 SVGAGI. The CDR3 DNA is TGTGCCAGCAGTTACGGACCCGAGGAGTTCTTC. Its translation is CASSYGPEEFF.

The chain has TRBV18 and TRBJ2-7, with TRBD1 matching 10 bases. The V gene's germline CDR1 is KGHSH and CDR2 LQKENI. Trimming at V came to 1 base and at J to 6 bases, leaving 9 bases not matched to a gene. The CDR3 consists of 16 residues. This CDR3 reads CASSPLGTGDKSEQYF. CDR3 coding DNA: TGTGCCAGCTCACCACTCGGGACAGGGGACAAGAGCGAGCAGTACTTC. Filled out from reference TRBV18 and TRBJ2-7, the complete variable domain reads NAGVMQNPRHLVRRRGQEARLRCSPMKGHSHVYWYRQLPEEGLKFMVYLQKENIIDESGMPKERFSAEFPKEGPSILRIQQVVRGDSAAYFCASSPLGTGDKSEQYFGPGTRLTVT.

V is TRBV11-2 and J is TRBJ2-7, with no clear D. V was trimmed by 0 bases and J by 0 bases, leaving 15 bases between them. Per the germline V gene, CDR1 is SGHAT and CDR2 is FQNNGV. CDR3 length: 17 amino acids. The CDR3 DNA sequence: TGTGCCAGCAGCTTAGATTCCCCGGGCCTGAGCTCCTACGAGCAGTACTTC. Its translation is CASSLDSPGLSSYEQYF. The full variable domain, rest sourced from reference TRBV11-2 and TRBJ2-7, is EAGVAQSPRYKIIEKRQSVAFWCNPISGHATLYWYQQILGQGPKLLIQFQNNGVVDDSQLPKDRFSAERLKGVDSTLKIQPAKLEDSAVYLCASSLDSPGLSSYEQYFGPGTRLTVT.

The chain recombines TRBV7-6 with TRBJ2-2, with no clear D. Germline V CDR1 and CDR2: SGHVS, FNYEAQ. The CDR3 length is 18 residues. Trimming cost V 3 bases and J 4 bases, with 21 bases left between them. CDR3 protein: CASSLGRPGTPTTGELFF. CDR3 sequence (DNA): TGTGCCAGCAGCTTGGGCCGGCCAGGAACCCCCACCACCGGGGAGCTGTTTTTT.

The chain is built from TRBV18 and TRBJ2-3, with no clear D. V dropped 4 bases and J dropped 0 bases, with 14 bases sitting between them. CDR3 size: 16 residues. Per germline, CDR1 KGHSH and CDR2 LQKENI. DNA of the CDR3: TGTGCCAGCTCACTTCGTCCCCCCAGAAGCACAGATACGCAGTATTTT. Translation: CASSLRPPRSTDTQYF. The full variable domain, completed using reference TRBV18 and TRBJ2-3, is NAGVMQNPRHLVRRRGQEARLRCSPMKGHSHVYWYRQLPEEGLKFMVYLQKENIIDESGMPKERFSAEFPKEGPSILRIQQVVRGDSAAYFCASSLRPPRSTDTQYFGPGTRLTVL.

The chain has TRBV6-5 and TRBJ2-7; 9 nucleotides agree with TRBD2. Losses at the gene ends were 6 bases for V and 0 bases for J; bases not matched to a gene: 3. This CDR3 is built from 14 residues. Germline assignment: CDR1 MNHEY and CDR2 SVGAGI. CDR3 amino acids: CASRVAGDSYEQYF. DNA for the CDR3: TGTGCCAGCAGGGTAGCGGGAGACTCCTACGAGCAGTACTTC.

The chain uses TRBV5-1 and TRBJ2-7, with 11 positions matching TRBD2. CDR3 length: 15 amino acids. CDR1 SGHRS and CDR2 YFSETQ come from the germline V gene. V was pared by 1 base and J by 6 bases, with 6 bases of the junction left unmatched. CDR3 amino acids: CASSLSLAGVGEQYF. CDR3 DNA: TGCGCCAGCAGCTTGTCACTAGCGGGAGTTGGCGAGCAGTACTTC.